The table lists the clone carrying this T cell receptor beta chain with many counts. This entry comes from a study of early T cells in non-severe SARS-CoV-2 infection. CDR1 and CDR2 from the germline V gene are DFQATT and SNEGSKA (reference sequence). Germline trimming cut 3 bases from V and 9 bases from J; bases unmatched to any gene: 11. The CDR3 extends over 14 amino acids. TCRdb reprocessed the 5' RACE reads with MiXCR, giving one entry per CDR3 protein. The sample shows roughly 83,000 distinct CDR3 sequences, less than 11% of them seen only once. The material was whole blood, obtained at baseline. The V call is TRBV20-1, the J call TRBJ1-5; 7 bases are shared with TRBD1. This TCR was sampled from an adult who was a healthcare worker with PCR-confirmed SARS-CoV-2 infection or an uninfected control (not recorded which). The CDR3 region is CSARGQSGVGPQHF. The CDR3 bases are TGCAGTGCTAGGGGACAGAGCGGAGTAGGGCCCCAGCATTTT.